These 24 T cell receptor beta chains were all obtained from the same sample, sequenced in a study of blood T cell repertoires in COVID-19. The assay was immunoSEQ multiplex PCR, and TCRdb's table has in-frame clones only and misses some. The repertoire includes around 180,000 clones, roughly four fifths of them detected once, and 9.5% to 15% sits in the top ten. The source material was PBMCs or T cells enriched from blood (not recorded which). Receptor source: a middle-aged man who had recovered from COVID-19.

A few counts support this clone. The chain has TRBV7-2 and TRBJ2-5; TRBD1 matches at 8 bases. J was trimmed by 4 bases and V by 5 bases; bases with no gene match: 12. This CDR3 contains 16 residues. The germline gives CDR1 SGHTA, CDR2 FQGNSA. The CDR3 DNA follows: TGTGCCAGCAGCCCGAGGACAGGGTTTGTTGGAGAGACCCAGTACTTC. Protein product: CASSPRTGFVGETQYF.

V is TRBV28 and J is TRBJ1-6; 9 bases match TRBD1. The CDR3 totals 14 residues. V dropped 9 bases and J dropped 7; count of bases not matched to a gene: 7. The germline V gene encodes CDR1 MDHEN and CDR2 SYDVKM. The CDR3 here is CASGSGQGNSPLHF. Written as DNA, the CDR3 is TGTGCCAGTGGTTCGGGACAGGGCAATTCACCCCTCCACTTT.

The chain uses TRBV5-4 and TRBJ1-2; 10 nucleotides agree with TRBD1. Looked up from germline, CDR1 is SGHNT and CDR2 is YYREEE (reference sequence). Unmatched junction bases numbered 7, after V lost 4 bases and J lost 4 bases. The CDR3 loop spans 15 amino acids. The CDR3 spells CASSADRGRAYGYTF. CDR3 in DNA: TGTGCCAGCAGCGCAGACAGGGGGCGCGCCTATGGCTACACCTTC.

V usage is TRBV4-1 and J usage is TRBJ1-5; TRBD1 might be the D (6 bases). CDR1 is MGHRA and CDR2 is YSYEKL in the germline V gene. V was shortened by 4 bases and J by 6 bases, with 16 bases between the two germline ends. This CDR3 contains 15 residues. This CDR3 is CASSPQGGPGQPQHF. The DNA of the CDR3 is TGCGCCAGCAGCCCCCAAGGGGGACCCGGTCAGCCCCAGCATTTT.

V and J are TRBV4-1 and TRBJ2-1; perhaps TRBD2 as D (6 bases). Per germline, CDR1 MGHRA and CDR2 YSYEKL. CDR3 size: 17 residues. The V end lost 1 base, the J end lost 10 bases, and 23 bases lay between the germline ends. CDR3: CASSQAMAGPRVREQFF. For the CDR3, the DNA is TGCGCCAGCAGCCAAGCGATGGCGGGGCCCAGGGTGAGGGAGCAGTTCTTC.

The rearrangement uses TRBV7-2 and TRBJ2-2; TRBD1 matches at 8 bases. Per germline, CDR1 SGHTA and CDR2 FQGNSA. The trim removed 2 bases at V and 6 bases at J, leaving 14 bases unmatched. This CDR3 has 18 residues. The CDR3 DNA reads as TGTGCCAGCAGCTTACGGATCAGGGCAGGGGGCCCTGCCGGGGAGCTGTTTTTT. Residues: CASSLRIRAGGPAGELFF.

The chain employs TRBV15 and TRBJ2-5, with 11 bases lining up with TRBD1. After removal of 5 bases from V and 2 bases from J, the junction contained 7 bases not matched to a gene. Germline CDR1 and CDR2: LNHNV and YYDKDF (reference sequence). The CDR3 covers 16 residues. CDR3 loop: CATSRWGQGDQETQYF. The CDR3 bases are TGTGCCACCAGCCGGTGGGGACAGGGGGATCAAGAGACCCAGTACTTC.

This clone was observed a few times. The J gene is TRBJ1-1, the V gene TRBV29-1, with a tentative D call TRBD1 (5 bases). Germline loops: CDR1 SQVTM, CDR2 ANQGSEA. Trimming stripped 2 bases from V and 6 bases from J, with 16 bases between. This CDR3 is built from 14 residues. CDR3 nucleotide sequence: TGCAGCGTTGAACGAGGAGGGGTTCGTCCTGAAGCTTTCTTT. Encoded protein: CSVERGGVRPEAFF.

The V and J genes are TRBV20-1 and TRBJ2-5; D unresolved. The length of the CDR3 is 13 residues. Trimming stripped 3 bases from V and 1 base from J, with 9 bases between. The germline gives CDR1 DFQATT, CDR2 SNEGSKA (reference sequence). In DNA form, the CDR3 reads TGCAGTGCTAGTACAGCCTCCCAAGAGACCCAGTACTTC. It translates to CSASTASQETQYF.

This clone was counted a few times. V is TRBV28 and J is TRBJ1-5; 8 bases align to TRBD1. The CDR3 is made up of 16 amino acids. Per the germline V gene, CDR1 is MDHEN and CDR2 is SYDVKM. J lost 4 bases, V lost 5 bases, and 10 bases had no gene match. The CDR3 sequence: CASSHPGQGGNQPQHF. The DNA of the CDR3 is TGTGCCAGCAGTCACCCCGGACAGGGAGGAAATCAGCCCCAGCATTTT.

This clone was detected once. In DNA form, the CDR3 reads TGTGCCAGCTCGGACAGGGTGGGGAATGAGCAGTTCTTC. It translates to CASSDRVGNEQFF. The chain combines TRBV19 with TRBJ2-1, with 8 bases aligning to TRBD1. Germline assignment: CDR1 LNHDA and CDR2 SQIVND (reference sequence). V gave up 9 bases and J gave up 7 bases; unmatched junction bases: 8. The CDR3 loop spans 13 amino acids.

J is TRBJ2-5 and V is TRBV5-4; a weak D match, TRBD1 (5 bases). The CDR3 is 13 residues long. CDR1 is SGHNT, CDR2 YYREEE, per germline (reference sequence). V gave up 1 base and J gave up 4 bases, with 8 bases separating them. CDR3 in DNA: TGTGCCAGCAGCTTGCGGCAGGGAGAGACCCAGTACTTC. Translating gives CASSLRQGETQYF.

The chain is built from TRBV6-6 and TRBJ2-7; 10 nucleotides line up with TRBD1. The V segment lost 5 bases and the J segment 4 bases; nucleotides outside the gene matches: 14. CDR3 length: 17 amino acids. Germline V gives CDR1 MNHNY, CDR2 SVGAGI (reference sequence). The CDR3 DNA follows: TGTGCCAGCAGTCCCCAGGGCCGCGGGACAGGGGATTACGAGCAGTACTTC. Protein product: CASSPQGRGTGDYEQYF.

This clone was counted between two and nine times. The chain joins TRBV13 to TRBJ2-7, with 11 bases identical to TRBD1. The CDR3 length is 15 residues. Trimming at V came to 5 bases and at J to 7 bases, leaving 10 bases not matched to a gene. CDR1 and CDR2 (germline): PRHDT, FYEKMQ (reference sequence). The CDR3 reads CASSLLGQGAWEQYF. In DNA form, the CDR3 reads TGTGCCAGCAGCCTACTCGGACAGGGGGCGTGGGAGCAGTACTTC.

V is TRBV2 and J is TRBJ2-7; 7 positions agree with TRBD1. The ends lost 6 bases at V and 4 bases at J; junction bases unmatched: 3. This CDR3 contains 12 residues. CDR1 SNHLY and CDR2 FYNNEI come from the germline V gene. This CDR3 reads CASRGQSYEQYF. In nucleotides, the CDR3 is TGTGCCAGCAGGGGACAGTCATACGAGCAGTACTTC.

The chain has TRBV18 and TRBJ1-2, with D perhaps matching TRBD1 (5 bases). V lost 2 bases to trimming and J lost 4 bases, with 8 bases between them. Germline CDR1 KGHSH, CDR2 LQKENI. There are 13 residues in the CDR3. The CDR3 spells CASSPSDSYGYTF. In DNA, the CDR3 is TGTGCCAGCTCACCAAGTGACAGCTATGGCTACACCTTC.

The rearrangement joins TRBV4-1 to TRBJ1-2; a possible D gene is TRBD1 (6 bases). The V end was cut by 4 bases, the J end by 6 bases, with 15 bases between. The CDR3 sequence is 14 residues long. Germline CDR1 and CDR2: MGHRA and YSYEKL. The CDR3: CASSRVPGDNGYTF. In DNA, the CDR3 is TGCGCCAGCAGCCGCGTCCCCGGGGACAATGGCTACACCTTC.

This clone was detected only a few times. This chain links TRBV6-2 or TRBV6-3 with TRBJ1-1, with TRBD1 identical over 8 bases. The CDR3 contains 13 residues. V lost 5 bases to trimming and J lost 6 bases; unmatched junction nucleotides: 5. The germline V gene encodes CDR1 MNHEY and CDR2 SVGEGT. CDR3 sequence reads: CASSVETGAEAFF. In nucleotides, the CDR3 is TGTGCCAGCAGTGTGGAGACAGGGGCTGAAGCTTTCTTT.

This clone appeared once. The chain combines TRBV5-1 with TRBJ1-2; D unresolved. The germline CDR1 and CDR2 sequences are SGHRS and YFSETQ. This CDR3 spans 12 amino acids. V was cut by 0 bases and J by 8 bases, with 8 bases left in between. CDR3 loop: CASSLEGSGYTF. CDR3 DNA sequence: TGCGCCAGCAGCTTGGAAGGGAGCGGCTACACCTTC.

The chain uses TRBV20-1 and TRBJ2-2, with a possible D match to TRBD2 (6 bases). Trimming left V 6 bases short and J 7 bases short, with 9 bases between. The CDR3 runs to 11 residues. CDR1 is DFQATT, CDR2 SNEGSKA, per germline (reference sequence). CDR3 loop: CSATSFGELFF. The CDR3 DNA is TGCAGTGCGACTAGTTTCGGGGAGCTGTTTTTT.

V and J are TRBV27 and TRBJ1-6; 7 nucleotides align to TRBD1. Germline V gene sequence: CDR1 MNHEY, CDR2 SMNVEV (reference sequence). After removal of 8 bases from V and 7 bases from J, the junction contained 5 bases not matched to a gene. This CDR3 is built from 13 residues. Here the CDR3 DNA reads TGTGCCAGCGCCCGGGACAGAAATTCACCCCTCCACTTT. It specifies CASARDRNSPLHF.

This chain joins TRBV5-1 and TRBJ2-7; a weak D match, TRBD1 (6 bases). The CDR3 spans 18 residues. The germline gives CDR1 SGHRS, CDR2 YFSETQ. The V end lost 5 bases, the J end lost 3 bases, and 27 bases lay between the germline ends. The CDR3 spells CASRLGRWPGQTSYEQYF. The DNA of the CDR3 is TGCGCCAGCAGGCTTGGTCGGTGGCCAGGACAGACCAGCTACGAGCAGTACTTC.

The rearrangement uses TRBV2 and TRBJ2-7; D is uncertain. This CDR3 spans 15 amino acids. Germline V gene lookup returns CDR1 SNHLY and CDR2 FYNNEI. V was clipped by 4 bases and J by 5 bases, with 18 bases between them. Here the CDR3 DNA reads TGTGCCAGCAGTGTACCGGCTCAGATTCAGGACGAGCAGTACTTC. The encoded protein is CASSVPAQIQDEQYF.

The V call is TRBV5-1, the J call TRBJ1-6; no firm D call. In germline, CDR1 is SGHRS, CDR2 YFSETQ. V was cut by 0 bases and J by 5 bases, with 9 bases left in between. The CDR3 loop spans 15 amino acids. This CDR3 reads CASSLVSQDNSPLHF. The CDR3 DNA reads TGCGCCAGCAGCTTGGTTTCTCAGGATAATTCACCCCTCCACTTT.